What follows are 6 T cell receptor beta chains derived from one specimen sequenced in a study of T cell responses to AZD1222 COVID-19 vaccine. Libraries were prepared by immunoSEQ multiplex PCR; TCRdb keeps only in-frame clonotypes and omits some of them. The repertoire holds about 140,000 clones, 90% seen once, with about 1.5% in the top ten. Sequences were derived from peripheral blood, sampled on day 0 of AZD1222 vaccination. These receptors were obtained from an adult in good health.

The V gene is TRBV28, the J gene TRBJ2-7; 7 nucleotides line up with TRBD2. CDR1 and CDR2 (germline): MDHEN, SYDVKM. The CDR3 spans 15 residues. V shed 6 bases, J shed 5 bases, and the junction held 13 bases outside the gene matches. This CDR3 reads CASRTGLSVLDEQYF. The CDR3 DNA reads as TGTGCCAGCAGGACGGGACTATCGGTCTTAGACGAGCAGTACTTC.

The chain carries TRBV4-3 and TRBJ2-1, with TRBD2 matching 9 bases. From germline, CDR1 is LGHNA and CDR2 YSLEER. V trimming: 0 bases; J trimming: 6 bases; junction bases outside the gene matches: 3. The CDR3 extends over 15 amino acids. The CDR3 here is CASSQDLREGNEQFF. CDR3 nucleotide sequence: TGCGCCAGCAGCCAAGATCTGCGGGAGGGCAATGAGCAGTTCTTC.

The chain uses TRBV2 and TRBJ1-2; D possibly corresponds to TRBD1 (6 bases). The CDR3 is made up of 14 amino acids. Looked up from germline, CDR1 is SNHLY and CDR2 is FYNNEI. Trimming stripped 4 bases from V and 2 bases from J, with 11 bases between. In DNA, the CDR3 is TGTGCCAGCAGTGGATACAGGGCCAACTATGGCTACACCTTC. It is translated as CASSGYRANYGYTF.

This clone has only a few counts. The gene calls are TRBV11-2 and TRBJ2-3; D tentatively reads TRBD1 or TRBD2 (5 bases each). The CDR3 is made up of 14 amino acids. The germline V and J ends were trimmed by 1 base and 2 bases, with 7 bases remaining between them. Germline CDR1 SGHAT, CDR2 FQNNGV. The CDR3 sequence is CASSLGGYTDTQYF. The DNA for the CDR3 is TGTGCCAGCAGCTTAGGGGGGTACACAGATACGCAGTATTTT.

The V gene is TRBV11-3, the J gene TRBJ2-2, with 11 bases aligning to TRBD2. This CDR3 has 16 residues. J gave up 5 bases and V 4 bases, and 6 bases lay outside the gene matches. The germline CDR1 and CDR2 sequences are SGHNT and YENEEA. CDR3 residues: CASSSTSGSRTGELFF. In DNA form, the CDR3 reads TGTGCCAGCAGCTCCACTAGCGGGAGCCGTACCGGGGAGCTGTTTTTT.

The chain joins TRBV6-5 to TRBJ2-5; D is tentatively TRBD1 or TRBD2 (6 bases each). Germline CDR1 reads MNHEY; CDR2 reads SVGAGI. V was trimmed by 5 bases and J by 13 bases, leaving 23 bases between them. CDR3 length: 14 residues. The CDR3 DNA is TGTGCCAGCAGTATAAACAGGGACTCCCGGCTTGTGTACTTC. It codes for CASSINRDSRLVYF.